A selection of T cell receptor beta chains follows, all from one sample in a study of blood T cell repertoires in COVID-19. Sequencing used immunoSEQ multiplex PCR; TCRdb keeps in-frame clones, though not all of them. The sample carries about 270,000 clones, roughly 90% recorded once. Sequencing was done on a sample of PBMCs or T cells enriched from blood (not recorded which). All receptors derive from a woman in her twenties or thirties who had recovered from COVID-19. CDR3s include the opening cysteine and the closing phenylalanine or tryptophan. The D gene is left open where the match is weak. The size of a clone is reported for some rows only, either as once, few or many, or as a class for expanded clones.

D gene: TRBD2; J gene: TRBJ2-3; V gene: TRBV7-3; clone size: -; CDR3 protein: CASSATSGRSGTQYF; CDR3 DNA: TGTGCCAGCAGCGCCACTAGCGGGAGGTCTGGTACGCAGTATTTT
D gene: -; J gene: TRBJ1-2; V gene: TRBV24-1; clone size: -; CDR3 protein: CATSDLPQGSNGYTF; CDR3 DNA: TGTGCCACCAGTGATTTGCCGCAGGGGAGCAATGGCTACACCTTC
D gene: TRBD1; J gene: TRBJ2-2; V gene: TRBV4-3; clone size: -; CDR3 protein: CASSQGAGGTGELFF; CDR3 DNA: TGCGCCAGCAGCCAAGGGGCAGGGGGAACCGGGGAGCTGTTTTTT
D gene: -; J gene: TRBJ1-4; V gene: TRBV7-9; clone size: -; CDR3 protein: CASRDEGAGGEKLFF; CDR3 DNA: TGTGCCAGCAGAGATGAAGGGGCAGGAGGGGAAAAACTGTTTTTT
D gene: -; J gene: TRBJ2-7; V gene: TRBV29-1; clone size: many; CDR3 protein: CSAQQGNEQYF; CDR3 DNA: TGCAGCGCCCAACAGGGTAACGAGCAGTACTTC
D gene: TRBD1; J gene: TRBJ1-1; V gene: TRBV2; clone size: -; CDR3 protein: CASSEGRGPRTEAFF; CDR3 DNA: TGTGCCAGCAGTGAGGGTAGGGGGCCACGGACTGAAGCTTTCTTT
D gene: -; J gene: TRBJ2-4; V gene: TRBV5-6; clone size: -; CDR3 protein: CASRIQGMSLTNIQYF; CDR3 DNA: TGTGCCAGCAGGATACAGGGTATGTCCCTGACAAACATTCAGTACTTC
D gene: TRBD2; J gene: TRBJ2-3; V gene: TRBV14; clone size: -; CDR3 protein: CASSWSGGGADTQYF; CDR3 DNA: TGTGCCAGCAGCTGGAGCGGGGGAGGGGCAGATACGCAGTATTTT
D gene: -; J gene: TRBJ2-7; V gene: TRBV29-1; clone size: -; CDR3 protein: CSVQIPPSSYEQYF; CDR3 DNA: TGCAGCGTTCAGATCCCCCCCAGCTCCTACGAGCAGTACTTC
D gene: -; J gene: TRBJ1-3; V gene: TRBV24-1; clone size: -; CDR3 protein: CATSDSRDFGNTIYF; CDR3 DNA: TGTGCCACCAGTGATTCCCGGGATTTTGGAAACACCATATATTTT
D gene: -; J gene: TRBJ1-5; V gene: TRBV27; clone size: -; CDR3 protein: CASSLSIGVNQPQHF; CDR3 DNA: TGTGCCAGCAGTTTATCGATCGGGGTCAATCAGCCCCAGCATTTT
D gene: -; J gene: TRBJ2-7; V gene: TRBV7-2; clone size: -; CDR3 protein: CASSSSGNFYEQYF; CDR3 DNA: TGTGCCAGCAGCTCCAGCGGAAACTTCTACGAGCAGTACTTC
D gene: -; J gene: TRBJ2-3; V gene: TRBV29-1; clone size: once; CDR3 protein: CSVRTGSFTDTQYF; CDR3 DNA: TGCAGCGTTCGTACGGGGTCCTTCACAGATACGCAGTATTTT
D gene: -; J gene: TRBJ2-7; V gene: TRBV7-9; clone size: -; CDR3 protein: CASSSRAGAGDSYEQYF; CDR3 DNA: TGTGCCAGCAGCTCCCGTGCGGGGGCGGGGGACTCCTACGAGCAGTACTTC
D gene: -; J gene: TRBJ1-2; V gene: TRBV5-5; clone size: -; CDR3 protein: CASSLNLSQGWGYTF; CDR3 DNA: TGTGCCAGCAGCTTGAACTTATCACAGGGCTGGGGCTACACCTTC
D gene: -; J gene: TRBJ2-3; V gene: TRBV28; clone size: -; CDR3 protein: CASSSWGGSTDTQYF; CDR3 DNA: TGTGCCAGCAGTAGTTGGGGAGGTAGCACAGATACGCAGTATTTT
D gene: -; J gene: TRBJ1-6; V gene: TRBV11-2; clone size: few; CDR3 protein: CASSLLISPLHF; CDR3 DNA: TGTGCCAGCAGCTTATTAATTTCACCCCTCCACTTT
D gene: TRBD2; J gene: TRBJ2-7; V gene: TRBV2; clone size: -; CDR3 protein: CASRGLVNYEQYF; CDR3 DNA: TGTGCCAGCAGGGGACTAGTAAACTACGAGCAGTACTTC
D gene: -; J gene: TRBJ1-6; V gene: TRBV28; clone size: -; CDR3 protein: CASIGGSSYNSPLHF; CDR3 DNA: TGTGCCAGCATAGGAGGGAGCTCCTATAATTCACCCCTCCACTTT
D gene: TRBD2; J gene: TRBJ2-1; V gene: TRBV5-1; clone size: -; CDR3 protein: CASSWTSPIEQFF; CDR3 DNA: TGCGCCAGCAGCTGGACTAGTCCAATTGAGCAGTTCTTC
D gene: -; J gene: TRBJ1-2; V gene: TRBV6-5; clone size: once; CDR3 protein: CASSYSSDSNYGYTF; CDR3 DNA: TGTGCCAGCAGTTACAGCTCTGACAGCAACTATGGCTACACCTTC
D gene: -; J gene: TRBJ1-1; V gene: TRBV6-6; clone size: few; CDR3 protein: CASRGDRGVRTEAFF; CDR3 DNA: TGTGCCAGCAGAGGGGACCGGGGGGTCAGGACTGAAGCTTTCTTT
D gene: -; J gene: TRBJ2-1; V gene: TRBV29-1; clone size: -; CDR3 protein: CSVDVPVQFF; CDR3 DNA: TGCAGCGTTGACGTCCCCGTGCAGTTCTTC
D gene: TRBD2; J gene: TRBJ2-7; V gene: TRBV28; clone size: -; CDR3 protein: CASSSSRLAGAGEQYF; CDR3 DNA: TGTGCCAGCAGTTCGTCCAGACTAGCGGGAGCGGGCGAGCAGTACTTC
D gene: -; J gene: TRBJ2-7; V gene: TRBV28; clone size: -; CDR3 protein: CASSPLSSYEQYF; CDR3 DNA: TGTGCCAGCAGTCCCCTCAGCTCCTACGAGCAGTACTTC
D gene: TRBD1; J gene: TRBJ1-5; V gene: TRBV19; clone size: -; CDR3 protein: CASSPGGLRNQPQHF; CDR3 DNA: TGTGCCAGTAGTCCAGGGGGCTTGCGCAATCAGCCCCAGCATTTT
D gene: -; J gene: TRBJ2-2; V gene: TRBV3-1/TRBV3-2; clone size: -; CDR3 protein: CASSPPRGAGTGELFF; CDR3 DNA: TGTGCCAGCAGCCCGCCACGGGGGGCAGGTACCGGGGAGCTGTTTTTT
D gene: -; J gene: TRBJ2-7; V gene: TRBV11-3; clone size: once; CDR3 protein: CASSLILDYEQYF; CDR3 DNA: TGTGCCAGCAGTCTAATCTTAGACTACGAGCAGTACTTC
D gene: TRBD1; J gene: TRBJ1-4; V gene: TRBV5-8; clone size: -; CDR3 protein: CASSPPDRVLNEKLFF; CDR3 DNA: TGTGCCAGCAGCCCCCCGGACAGGGTCCTTAATGAAAAACTGTTTTTT
D gene: TRBD1; J gene: TRBJ1-1; V gene: TRBV5-1; clone size: -; CDR3 protein: CASSLRDSHKAFF; CDR3 DNA: TGCGCCAGCAGCCTCAGGGACAGCCATAAAGCTTTCTTT
D gene: -; J gene: TRBJ1-5; V gene: TRBV4-3; clone size: -; CDR3 protein: CASSQTESQPQHF; CDR3 DNA: TGCGCCAGCAGCCAGACAGAGAGTCAGCCCCAGCATTTT
D gene: -; J gene: TRBJ2-2; V gene: TRBV7-3; clone size: -; CDR3 protein: CASSLGHSNTGELFF; CDR3 DNA: TGTGCCAGCAGCTTAGGACACTCGAACACCGGGGAGCTGTTTTTT
D gene: TRBD1; J gene: TRBJ1-5; V gene: TRBV3-1/TRBV3-2; clone size: few; CDR3 protein: CASSLQGAMPQHF; CDR3 DNA: TGTGCCAGCAGCCTACAGGGGGCTATGCCCCAGCATTTT
D gene: TRBD1; J gene: TRBJ1-5; V gene: TRBV19; clone size: -; CDR3 protein: CASTPRTGANQPQHF; CDR3 DNA: TGTGCCAGTACCCCCCGGACAGGCGCGAATCAGCCCCAGCATTTT
D gene: -; J gene: TRBJ2-7; V gene: TRBV10-2; clone size: -; CDR3 protein: CASSLSLYEQYF; CDR3 DNA: TGCGCCAGCAGCCTGAGCCTCTACGAGCAGTACTTC